This paragraph covers one T cell receptor beta chain sequence. What antigen it recognizes has not been identified. Per-nucleotide qualities are absent, and no much larger clonotype sits a single base away. These data originate in a study of CD8 T cells in ankylosing spondylitis (TCRdb year 2017). Regarding the research as a whole: T cell receptor beta repertoires were profiled in healthy donors and ankylosing spondylitis patients so that disease-linked TCR variants could be found. The whole study cohort included 108 healthy donors and over 20 ankylosing spondylitis patients. Peripheral blood was sampled, and synovial fluid was also collected from ankylosing spondylitis patients. What the research found in general, with its limitations: Blood from ankylosing spondylitis patients appeared to be characterized by a TCR beta motif made up of under 10 highly homologous amino acid variants. A CD8+ phenotype was shown by the disease-linked clones, which were found at relatively low frequencies in peripheral blood. The disease-linked clones were reported to be significantly enriched in matched synovial fluid samples from ankylosing spondylitis patients. Some motif variants had previously been reported in the synovial fluid and blood of reactive arthritis patients, which suggests shared mechanisms of disease initiation.

TCRdb records Illumina HiSeq 2500 as the sequencer. TCR beta libraries were prepared by quantitative 5'-RACE with molecular barcodes. The original pipeline was this. Disease-linked TCR variants were identified with a new computational method built on a probabilistic model of VDJ rearrangement. TCRdb trimmed public reads at Q25 via fastp, called clones via MiXCR and kept in-frame beta chains. Entries are consolidated by CDR3 protein sequence, retaining the most common genes and DNA. V and J calls and clone size were set by TCRdb, not the authors. Here the sample has 300,000 to 400,000 distinct CDR3 sequences; around 20% occur a single time. Roughly 13% of the sample lies in the top ten. The CDR3 goes from the cysteine to the phenylalanine over 14 residues. Only the CDR3 part of the read is kept: 42 bases, read in frame from the first base. V loses 3 bases, J loses 7 bases, and the germline ends lie 14 bases apart. Via the germline V gene (reference sequence), CDR1 is WNHNN and CDR2 SYGVQD.

The chain was built from TRBV10-1 and TRBJ2-3; the D segment might be TRBD1 or TRBD2, since each matches 6 bases. Sequenced material: blood, either unsorted or a sorted T cell fraction (not recorded which). The receptor was derived from a male donor with ankylosing spondylitis or in good health (not recorded which). The sequence in DNA is TGCGCCAGCAGTGAAACGGGGGCCGTATATACGCAGTATTTT. This translates into CASSETGAVYTQYF.